A single sample is the source of the 23 T cell receptor beta chains below, sequenced in a study of blood T cell repertoires in COVID-19. Assay used: immunoSEQ multiplex PCR; TCRdb lists only in-frame clones, some missing. The table includes 100,000 to 130,000 clones, 88% detected once. Sequencing was performed on peripheral blood. Source of these receptors: a human donor in a cohort sampled during active COVID-19.

This sequence joins TRBV6-5 and TRBJ2-7; the D gene is possibly TRBD1 (6 bases). Germline V gives CDR1 MNHEY, CDR2 SVGAGI. The CDR3 loop spans 16 amino acids. Trimming stripped 4 bases from V and 2 bases from J, with 18 bases between. CDR3 in amino acids: CASSLGPRDKTYEQYF. In nucleotides, the CDR3 is TGTGCCAGCAGTTTGGGACCCCGGGACAAGACCTACGAGCAGTACTTC.

The rearrangement joins TRBV19 to TRBJ2-2; D gene uncertain. Germline CDR1 reads LNHDA; CDR2 reads SQIVND (reference sequence). V dropped 3 bases and J dropped 5 bases, with 13 bases sitting between them. The CDR3 sequence is 15 residues long. The CDR3 region is CASSIRPVWTGELFF. Written as DNA, the CDR3 is TGTGCCAGTAGTATCAGGCCAGTCTGGACCGGGGAGCTGTTTTTT.

J is TRBJ2-7 and V is TRBV28; 7 bases are shared with TRBD2. The V and J ends lost 3 bases and 0 bases, in that order; junction bases with no gene match: 5. Germline loops: CDR1 MDHEN, CDR2 SYDVKM. This CDR3 comprises 15 residues. CDR3 DNA: TGTGCCAGCAGTTTGATAGGGAGGGGCTCCTACGAGCAGTACTTC. It codes for CASSLIGRGSYEQYF. Supplemented by reference TRBV28 and TRBJ2-7, the full variable domain reads DVKVTQSSRYLVKRTGEKVFLECVQDMDHENMFWYRQDPGLGLRLIYFSYDVKMKEKGDIPEGYSVSREKKERFSLILESASTNQTSMYLCASSLIGRGSYEQYFGPGTRLTVT.

V is TRBV20-1 and J is TRBJ1-2; 7 bases align to TRBD1. The J segment lost 8 bases and the V segment lost 6 bases, leaving 6 bases of the junction unmatched. The CDR3 covers 11 residues. Germline CDR1 and CDR2: DFQATT and SNEGSKA (reference sequence). This chain's CDR3 is CSASPRGGYTF. The CDR3 bases are TGCAGTGCCTCCCCCAGGGGGGGCTACACCTTC.

The J gene is TRBJ2-1, the V gene TRBV12-3 or TRBV12-4; the match to TRBD2 covers 7 bases. With 6 bases clipped from V and 14 bases from J, the junction kept 10 bases outside the gene matches. The CDR3 contains 12 residues. As DNA, the CDR3 is TGTGCCAGCAGGGGGGGGAGCGGGACCAAGTTCTTC. It is translated as CASRGGSGTKFF.

This chain links TRBV6-6 with TRBJ2-5; 11 bases match TRBD1. J lost 5 bases, V lost 2 bases, and 7 bases had no gene match. Germline CDR1 is MNHNY and CDR2 is SVGAGI (reference sequence). This CDR3 is 16 amino acids long. The CDR3 reads CASSYGDRGAWETQYF. The CDR3 DNA sequence: TGTGCCAGCAGTTACGGGGACAGGGGGGCATGGGAGACCCAGTACTTC.

The V call is TRBV21-1, the J call TRBJ2-7; the table's D call, TRBD1, has no DNA check behind it. TRBV21-1 is a recognized pseudogene. The CDR3 extends over 13 amino acids. The CDR3: CASSKETAYEQYF. In DNA form, the CDR3 reads TGTGCCAGCAGCAAAGAGACAGCGTACGAGCAGTACTTC.

This chain joins TRBV29-1 and TRBJ2-1, with 9 nucleotides matching TRBD1. This CDR3 has 15 amino acids. The germline V gene encodes CDR1 SQVTM and CDR2 ANQGSEA. The junction had 7 bases not matched to a gene; V was cut back by 1 base and J by 6 bases. The CDR3 spells CSVEAFGTGFNEQFF. The DNA for the CDR3 is TGCAGCGTTGAAGCCTTCGGGACAGGGTTCAATGAGCAGTTCTTC.

This chain links TRBV19 with TRBJ1-2; a weak D match, TRBD1 (6 bases). The V and J ends lost 5 bases and 4 bases respectively, with 11 bases between them. The germline V gene has CDR1 LNHDA and CDR2 SQIVND (reference sequence). The CDR3 runs to 13 residues. CDR3 sequence reads: CASSYGTTYGYTF. CDR3 bases: TGTGCCAGTAGTTACGGGACAACCTATGGCTACACCTTC.

This rearrangement joins TRBV10-3 to TRBJ1-3; no firm D call. CDR1 is ENHRY, CDR2 SYGVKD, per germline. V was shortened by 10 bases and J by 2 bases, with 15 bases between the two germline ends. The CDR3 is 14 amino acids. The CDR3 reads CATQDPGTGNTIYF. CDR3 bases: TGTGCCACCCAGGATCCGGGAACTGGAAACACCATATATTTT.

With regard to this clone: This same CDR3 is encoded by further DNA sequences in the sample. The V gene is TRBV19, the J gene TRBJ1-1; tentatively, D is TRBD1 (5 bases). V was trimmed by 5 bases and J by 4 bases, leaving 11 bases between them. Germline V gene sequence: CDR1 LNHDA, CDR2 SQIVND (reference sequence). The CDR3 loop spans 13 amino acids. The chain's CDR3 is CASSPWGGTEAFF. The CDR3 coding sequence is TGTGCCAGTAGTCCCTGGGGGGGCACTGAAGCTTTCTTT. Supplemented by reference TRBV19 and TRBJ1-1, the full variable domain reads DGGITQSPKYLFRKEGQNVTLSCEQNLNHDAMYWYRQDPGQGLRLIYYSQIVNDFQKGDIAEGYSVSREKKESFPLTVTSAQKNPTAFYLCASSPWGGTEAFFGQGTRLTVV.

The CDR3: CASSTDSSEAFF. The CDR3 bases are TGTGCCAGCAGCACGGACAGCTCTGAAGCTTTCTTT. The chain combines TRBV7-8 with TRBJ1-1; maybe TRBD1 (6 bases). V was shortened by 5 bases and J by 6 bases, with 10 bases between the two germline ends. CDR3 length: 12 amino acids. Germline V gene lookup returns CDR1 SGHVS and CDR2 FQNEAQ.

J is TRBJ1-1 and V is TRBV30; no firm D call. The CDR3 is 13 amino acids. Trimming stripped 3 bases from V and 1 base from J, with 9 bases between. Germline values: CDR1 GTSNPN, CDR2 SVGIG (reference sequence). The CDR3 nucleotides read TGTGCCTGGAGGCGTTCGGGGAACACTGAAGCTTTCTTT. The encoded protein is CAWRRSGNTEAFF.

This chain joins TRBV6-5 and TRBJ2-1, with D possibly TRBD2 on 5 matching bases. The CDR3 is made up of 15 amino acids. Germline V gene data show CDR1 as MNHEY and CDR2 as SVGAGI. V dropped 7 bases and J dropped 3 bases, with 16 bases sitting between them. Here the CDR3 reads CASTAREDFYNEQFF. The DNA of the CDR3 is TGTGCCAGCACGGCCCGTGAGGACTTCTACAATGAGCAGTTCTTC.

This chain joins TRBV27 and TRBJ2-1; 9 bases map to TRBD1. The J segment lost 1 base and the V segment lost 3 bases, leaving 1 base of the junction unmatched. The CDR3 consists of 15 residues. CDR1 is MNHEY and CDR2 is SMNVEV in the germline V gene (reference sequence). Here the CDR3 DNA reads TGTGCCAGCAGTTTGGACAGGGGATCCTACAATGAGCAGTTCTTC. Protein sequence: CASSLDRGSYNEQFF.

CDR3 nucleotide sequence: TGTGCCAGCAGCCCGACCCCACGACTAGCGGGAGGAAGAGAGACCCAGTACTTC. Protein: CASSPTPRLAGGRETQYF. The J gene is TRBJ2-5, the V gene TRBV11-3, with 13 bases that match TRBD2. V was clipped by 5 bases and J by 4 bases; unmatched bases: 13. CDR1 is SGHNT and CDR2 is YENEEA in the germline V gene. The CDR3 consists of 18 residues.

The rearrangement uses TRBV3-1 (or the pseudogene TRBV3-2) and TRBJ1-4; maybe TRBD1 (5 bases). The CDR3 has 12 amino acids. The V gene lost 10 bases and the J gene lost 2 bases, with 8 bases spanning the gap. The germline gives CDR1 LGHDT, CDR2 YNNKEL (reference sequence). DNA for the CDR3: TGTGCCACCGGGGGGACTAATGAAAAACTGTTTTTT. Protein product: CATGGTNEKLFF.

V gene TRBV12-3 or TRBV12-4 combines with J gene TRBJ1-5, with no clear D. V lost 5 bases and J 4 bases, leaving 9 bases between the germline ends. The CDR3 consists of 13 residues. As DNA, the CDR3 is TGTGCCAGCAGTGTAGAACATAATCAGCCCCAGCATTTT. Amino acids: CASSVEHNQPQHF.

A few counts support this clone. The rearrangement links TRBV5-1 to TRBJ1-5; D is perhaps TRBD1 (6 bases). CDR1 and CDR2 from the germline V gene are SGHRS and YFSETQ. The V gene lost 4 bases and the J gene lost 0 bases, with 11 bases spanning the gap. CDR3 length: 15 residues. The CDR3 DNA sequence: TGCGCCAGCAGCAGTACAGGGAATAGCAATCAGCCCCAGCATTTT. Amino acid sequence: CASSSTGNSNQPQHF.

In regard to this clone: Other DNA sequences in this sample translate to the same CDR3. The V gene is TRBV4-1, the J gene TRBJ2-4, with 10 bases fitting TRBD1. This CDR3 has 14 residues. The V gene end was trimmed by 3 bases and the J gene end by 7 bases; junction bases not matched to a gene: 3. Germline assignment: CDR1 MGHRA and CDR2 YSYEKL. CDR3 sequence: CASSHAGQGNIQYF. In DNA form, the CDR3 reads TGCGCCAGCAGCCACGCGGGACAGGGGAACATTCAGTACTTC.

This chain uses TRBV7-3 with TRBJ2-1; the match to TRBD2 covers 8 bases. The CDR3 has 16 amino acids. V trimming: 1 base; J trimming: 2 bases; junction bases outside the gene matches: 4. Germline V gives CDR1 SGHTA, CDR2 FQGTGA. CDR3 sequence reads: CASSLMDGGAYNEQFF. The CDR3 DNA follows: TGTGCCAGCAGCTTAATGGACGGGGGGGCCTACAATGAGCAGTTCTTC.

The rearrangement joins TRBV2 to TRBJ1-6; no firm D call. CDR1 and CDR2 (germline): SNHLY, FYNNEI. The CDR3 has 13 amino acids. V was cut by 8 bases and J by 7 bases, with 12 bases left in between. The CDR3 loop reads CASGETRNSPLHF. CDR3 DNA sequence: TGTGCCAGCGGGGAAACTAGAAATTCACCCCTCCACTTT.

The rearrangement links TRBV18 to TRBJ2-1; 7 positions match TRBD2. The CDR3 totals 14 residues. The germline V gene encodes CDR1 KGHSH and CDR2 LQKENI. V gave up 3 bases and J gave up 7 bases; unmatched junction bases: 6. DNA for the CDR3: TGTGCCAGCTCACCCCCCGGGGGGAGAAATGAGCAGTTCTTC. Amino acid sequence: CASSPPGGRNEQFF.